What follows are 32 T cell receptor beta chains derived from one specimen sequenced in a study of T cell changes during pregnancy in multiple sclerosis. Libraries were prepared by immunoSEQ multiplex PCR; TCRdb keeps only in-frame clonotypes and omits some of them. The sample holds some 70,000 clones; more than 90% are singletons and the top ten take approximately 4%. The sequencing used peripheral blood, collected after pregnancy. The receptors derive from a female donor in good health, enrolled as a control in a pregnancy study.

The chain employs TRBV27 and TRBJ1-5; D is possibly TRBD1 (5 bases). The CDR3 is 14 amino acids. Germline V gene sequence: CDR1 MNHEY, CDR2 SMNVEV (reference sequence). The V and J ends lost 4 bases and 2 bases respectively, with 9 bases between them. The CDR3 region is CASSSQGGNQPQHF. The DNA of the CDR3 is TGTGCCAGCAGTTCCCAGGGTGGCAATCAGCCCCAGCATTTT.

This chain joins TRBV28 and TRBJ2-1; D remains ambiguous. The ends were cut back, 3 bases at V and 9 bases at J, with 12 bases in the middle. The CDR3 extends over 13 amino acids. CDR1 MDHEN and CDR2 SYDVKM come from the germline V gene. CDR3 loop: CASSLLELTEQFF. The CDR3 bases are TGTGCCAGCAGTTTGCTCGAGCTTACTGAGCAGTTCTTC.

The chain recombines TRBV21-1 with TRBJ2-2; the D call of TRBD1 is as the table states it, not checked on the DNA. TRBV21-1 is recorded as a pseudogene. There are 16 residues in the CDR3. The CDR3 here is CASSNGDRGRTGELFF. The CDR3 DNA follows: TGTGCCAGCAGCAACGGGGACAGGGGGCGCACCGGGGAGCTGTTTTTT.

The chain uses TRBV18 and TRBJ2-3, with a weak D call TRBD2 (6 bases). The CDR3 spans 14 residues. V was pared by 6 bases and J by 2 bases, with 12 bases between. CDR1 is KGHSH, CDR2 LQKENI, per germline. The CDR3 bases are TGTGCCAGCTCGGGTTCGGGAGCCACAGATACGCAGTATTTT. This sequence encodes CASSGSGATDTQYF.

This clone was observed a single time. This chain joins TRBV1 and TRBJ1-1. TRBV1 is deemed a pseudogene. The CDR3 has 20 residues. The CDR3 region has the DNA TGCACCAGCAGCCTTGGGGAGGGAAGGGGGTCTCTTTTCATGAACACTGAAGCTTTCTTT. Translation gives CTSSLGEGRGSLFMNTEAFF.

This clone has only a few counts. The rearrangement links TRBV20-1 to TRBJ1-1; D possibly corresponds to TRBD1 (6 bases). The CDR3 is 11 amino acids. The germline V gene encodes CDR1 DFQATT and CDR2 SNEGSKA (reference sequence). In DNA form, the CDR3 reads TGCAGACAGGGAAGGGGCACTGAAGCTTTCTTT. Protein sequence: CRQGRGTEAFF.

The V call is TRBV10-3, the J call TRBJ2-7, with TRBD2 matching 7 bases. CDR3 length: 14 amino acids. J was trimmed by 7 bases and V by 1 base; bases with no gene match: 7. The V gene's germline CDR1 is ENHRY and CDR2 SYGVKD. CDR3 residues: CAISELRETGEQYF. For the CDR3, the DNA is TGTGCCATCAGTGAGTTGCGGGAGACGGGGGAGCAGTACTTC.

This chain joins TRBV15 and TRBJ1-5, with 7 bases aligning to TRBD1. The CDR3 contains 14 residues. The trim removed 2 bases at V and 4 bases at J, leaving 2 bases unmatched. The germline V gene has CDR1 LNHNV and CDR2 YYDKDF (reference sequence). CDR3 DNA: TGTGCCACCAGCAGATTACAGGGGAATCAGCCCCAGCATTTT. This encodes CATSRLQGNQPQHF.

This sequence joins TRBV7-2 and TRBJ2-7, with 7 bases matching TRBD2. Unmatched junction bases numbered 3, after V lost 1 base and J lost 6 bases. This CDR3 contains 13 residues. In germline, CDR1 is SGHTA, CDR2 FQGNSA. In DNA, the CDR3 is TGTGCCAGCAGCTTAGGTCAGCGGGGCGAGCAGTACTTC. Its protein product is CASSLGQRGEQYF.

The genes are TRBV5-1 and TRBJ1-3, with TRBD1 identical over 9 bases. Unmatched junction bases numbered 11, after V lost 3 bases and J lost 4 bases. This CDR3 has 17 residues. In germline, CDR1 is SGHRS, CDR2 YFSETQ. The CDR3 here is CASSSSGQGESGNTIYF. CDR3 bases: TGCGCCAGCAGCTCCTCGGGACAGGGCGAGTCGGGAAACACCATATATTTT. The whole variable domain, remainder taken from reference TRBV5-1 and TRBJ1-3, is KAGVTQTPRYLIKTRGQQVTLSCSPISGHRSVSWYQQTPGQGLQFLFEYFSETQRNKGNFPGRFSGRQFSNSRSEMNVSTLELGDSALYLCASSSSGQGESGNTIYFGEGSWLTVV.

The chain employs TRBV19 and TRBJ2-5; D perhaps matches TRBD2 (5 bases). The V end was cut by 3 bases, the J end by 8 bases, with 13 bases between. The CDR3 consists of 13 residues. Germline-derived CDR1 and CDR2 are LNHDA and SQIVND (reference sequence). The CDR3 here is CASSIPGRGTQYF. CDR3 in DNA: TGTGCCAGTAGTATCCCAGGACGGGGAACCCAGTACTTC.

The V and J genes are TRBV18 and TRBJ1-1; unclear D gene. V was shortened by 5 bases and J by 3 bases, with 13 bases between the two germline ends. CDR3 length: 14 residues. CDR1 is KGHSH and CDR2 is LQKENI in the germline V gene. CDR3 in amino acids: CASSSTAWDTEAFF. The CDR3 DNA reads TGTGCCAGCTCATCCACAGCATGGGACACTGAAGCTTTCTTT.

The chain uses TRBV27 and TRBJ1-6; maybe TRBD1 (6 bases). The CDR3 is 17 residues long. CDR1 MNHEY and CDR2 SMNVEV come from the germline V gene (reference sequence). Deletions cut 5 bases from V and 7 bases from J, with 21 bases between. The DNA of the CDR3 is TGTGCCAGCAGTCCCCCATCTGGGGGGGGCCGCAATTCACCCCTCCACTTT. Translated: CASSPPSGGGRNSPLHF.

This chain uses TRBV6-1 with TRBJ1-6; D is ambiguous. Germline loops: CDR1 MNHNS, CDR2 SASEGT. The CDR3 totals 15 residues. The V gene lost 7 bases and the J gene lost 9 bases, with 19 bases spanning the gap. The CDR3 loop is CASIPTPGLSSPLHF. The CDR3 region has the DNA TGTGCCAGCATCCCCACCCCGGGATTGAGTTCACCCCTCCACTTT.

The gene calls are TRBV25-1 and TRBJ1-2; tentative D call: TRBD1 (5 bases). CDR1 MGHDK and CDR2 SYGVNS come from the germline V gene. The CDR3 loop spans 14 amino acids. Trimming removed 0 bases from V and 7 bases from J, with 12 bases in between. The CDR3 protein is CASSEYQGSAGYTF. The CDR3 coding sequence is TGTGCCAGCAGTGAATATCAGGGCTCCGCTGGCTACACCTTC.

The CDR3 sequence is CASSPQPSGVYNEQFF. For the CDR3, the DNA is TGTGCCAGCAGCCCCCAACCGAGCGGAGTCTACAATGAGCAGTTCTTC. The chain links TRBV9 to TRBJ2-1; maybe TRBD2 (5 bases). V gave up 4 bases and J gave up 3 bases, with 17 bases separating them. There are 16 residues in the CDR3. Germline loops: CDR1 SGDLS, CDR2 YYNGEE.

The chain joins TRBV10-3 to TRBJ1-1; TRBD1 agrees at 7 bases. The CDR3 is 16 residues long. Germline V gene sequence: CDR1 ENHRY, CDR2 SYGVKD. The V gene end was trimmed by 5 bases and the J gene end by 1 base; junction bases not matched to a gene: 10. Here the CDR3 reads CAISPTGQPSNTEAFF. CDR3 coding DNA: TGTGCCATCAGTCCTACGGGACAGCCCTCGAACACTGAAGCTTTCTTT.

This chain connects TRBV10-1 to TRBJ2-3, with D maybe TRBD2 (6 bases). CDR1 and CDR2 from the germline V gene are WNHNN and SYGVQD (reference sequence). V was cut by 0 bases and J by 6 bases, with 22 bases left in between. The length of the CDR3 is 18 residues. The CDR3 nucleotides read TGCGCCAGCAGTGAGTCGAAGGGAAGGCGGGGCGCTCCCGATACGCAGTATTTT. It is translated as CASSESKGRRGAPDTQYF.

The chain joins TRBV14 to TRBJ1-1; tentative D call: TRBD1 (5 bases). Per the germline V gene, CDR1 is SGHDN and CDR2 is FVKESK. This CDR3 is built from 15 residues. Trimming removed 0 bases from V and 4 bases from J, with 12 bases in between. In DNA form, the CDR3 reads TGTGCCAGCAGCCAAGATCGCGGCAGGGCCACTGAAGCTTTCTTT. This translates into CASSQDRGRATEAFF.

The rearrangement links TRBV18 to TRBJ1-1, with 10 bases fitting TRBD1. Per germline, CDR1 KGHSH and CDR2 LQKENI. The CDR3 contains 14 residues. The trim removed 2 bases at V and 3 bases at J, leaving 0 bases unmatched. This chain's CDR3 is CASSPGTGDTEAFF. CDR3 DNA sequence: TGTGCCAGCTCACCAGGGACAGGGGACACTGAAGCTTTCTTT.

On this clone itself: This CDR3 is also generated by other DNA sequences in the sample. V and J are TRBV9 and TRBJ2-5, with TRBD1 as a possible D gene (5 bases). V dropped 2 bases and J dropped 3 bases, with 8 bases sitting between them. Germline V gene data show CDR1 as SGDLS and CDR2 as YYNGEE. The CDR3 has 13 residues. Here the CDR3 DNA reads TGTGCCAGCAGCGTTGGGGCCGAAGAGACCCAGTACTTC. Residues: CASSVGAEETQYF.

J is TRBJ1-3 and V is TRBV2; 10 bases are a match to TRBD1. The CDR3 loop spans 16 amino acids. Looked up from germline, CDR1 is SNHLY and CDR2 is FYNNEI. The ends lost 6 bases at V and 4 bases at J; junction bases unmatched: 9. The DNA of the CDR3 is TGTGCCAGCAGCAATAGGGGACAGGGGAACGGAAACACCATATATTTT. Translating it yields CASSNRGQGNGNTIYF.

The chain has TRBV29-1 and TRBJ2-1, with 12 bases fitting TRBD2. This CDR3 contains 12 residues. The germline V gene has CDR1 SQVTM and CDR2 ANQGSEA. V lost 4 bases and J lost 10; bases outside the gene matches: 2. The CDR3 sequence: CSVALAGGEQFF. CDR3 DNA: TGCAGCGTTGCACTAGCGGGGGGCGAGCAGTTCTTC.

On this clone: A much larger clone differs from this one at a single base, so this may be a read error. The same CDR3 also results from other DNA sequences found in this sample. CDR3 sequence (DNA): TGTGCCAGCAGTGATGCGGGGGGCACAGATACGCAGTATTTT. It translates to CASSDAGGTDTQYF. J is TRBJ2-3 and V is TRBV6-4; the match to TRBD2 covers 7 bases. Trimming at V came to 3 bases and at J to 1 base, leaving 1 base not matched to a gene. The germline V gene has CDR1 MRHNA and CDR2 SNTAGT. The CDR3 is made up of 14 amino acids.

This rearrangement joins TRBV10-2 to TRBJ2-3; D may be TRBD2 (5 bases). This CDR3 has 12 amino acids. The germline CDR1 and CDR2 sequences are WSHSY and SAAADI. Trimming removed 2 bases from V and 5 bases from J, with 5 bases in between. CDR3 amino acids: CASSEGGDTQYF. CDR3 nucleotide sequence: TGCGCCAGCAGTGAGGGAGGAGATACGCAGTATTTT.

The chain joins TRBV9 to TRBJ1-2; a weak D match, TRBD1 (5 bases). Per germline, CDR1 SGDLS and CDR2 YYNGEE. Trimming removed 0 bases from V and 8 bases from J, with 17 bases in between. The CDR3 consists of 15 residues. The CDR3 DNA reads TGTGCCAGCAGCGTAGAGGCGGGACCGCACTCAGGCTACACCTTC. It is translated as CASSVEAGPHSGYTF.

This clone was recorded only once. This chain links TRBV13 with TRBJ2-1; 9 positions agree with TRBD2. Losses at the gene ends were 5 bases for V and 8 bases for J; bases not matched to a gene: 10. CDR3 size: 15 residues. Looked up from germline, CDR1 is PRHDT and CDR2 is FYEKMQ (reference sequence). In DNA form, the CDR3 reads TGTGCCAGCAGCGGGAGCGGGGGGACCCTTCATGAGCAGTTCTTC. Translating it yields CASSGSGGTLHEQFF. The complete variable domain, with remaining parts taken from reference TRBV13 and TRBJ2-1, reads AAGVIQSPRHLIKEKRETATLKCYPIPRHDTVYWYQQGPGQDPQFLISFYEKMQSDKGSIPDRFSAQQFSDYHSELNMSSLELGDSALYFCASSGSGGTLHEQFFGPGTRLTVL.

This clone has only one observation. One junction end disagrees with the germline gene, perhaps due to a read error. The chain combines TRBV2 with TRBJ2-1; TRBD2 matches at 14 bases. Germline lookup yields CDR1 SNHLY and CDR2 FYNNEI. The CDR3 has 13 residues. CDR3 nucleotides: TGTGCCAGCAGTGAAGCCGGACTAGCGGGGGGCATCTTC. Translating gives CASSEAGLAGGIF.

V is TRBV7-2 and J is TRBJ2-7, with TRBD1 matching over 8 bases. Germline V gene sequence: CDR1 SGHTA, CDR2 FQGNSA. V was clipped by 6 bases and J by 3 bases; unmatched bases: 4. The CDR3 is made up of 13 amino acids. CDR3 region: CASRAGTGYEQYF. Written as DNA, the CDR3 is TGTGCCAGCAGGGCCGGGACAGGCTACGAGCAGTACTTC.

The CDR3 sequence is CASSLVAISTDTQYF. DNA for the CDR3: TGTGCCAGCAGCTTAGTAGCAATTAGCACAGATACGCAGTATTTT. V gene TRBV7-2 combines with J gene TRBJ2-3; D remains ambiguous. Germline assignment: CDR1 SGHTA and CDR2 FQGNSA. The CDR3 runs 15 residues. The germline V and J ends were trimmed by 1 base and 0 bases, with 8 bases remaining between them.

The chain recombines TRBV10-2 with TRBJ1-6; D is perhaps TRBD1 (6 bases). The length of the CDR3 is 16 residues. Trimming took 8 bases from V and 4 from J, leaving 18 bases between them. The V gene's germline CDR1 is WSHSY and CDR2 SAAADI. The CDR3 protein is CASSEAGGGYNSPLHF. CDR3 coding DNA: TGCGCCAGCTCCGAGGCGGGGGGCGGATATAATTCACCCCTCCACTTT.

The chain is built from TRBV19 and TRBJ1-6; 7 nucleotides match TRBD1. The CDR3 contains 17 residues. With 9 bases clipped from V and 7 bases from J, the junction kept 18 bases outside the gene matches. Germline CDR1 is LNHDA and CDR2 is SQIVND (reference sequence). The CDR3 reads CASHRDSRVSGNSPLHF. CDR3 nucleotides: TGTGCCAGCCACCGGGACAGCCGTGTCTCTGGGAATTCACCCCTCCACTTT.